A selection of T cell receptor beta chains follows, all from one sample in a study of T cells after yellow fever vaccination. TCRdb analysed the 5' RACE reads with MiXCR anew, one entry per CDR3 protein. The sample has about 310,000 distinct CDR3 sequences; approximately 3.9% are singletons. The material was PBMCs, obtained on the day of the yellow fever booster vaccination. The receptors originated from a man younger than 30 who received the YFV17D yellow fever vaccine. Each CDR3 is given with its conserved first and last residue. The D gene is left open where the match is weak. Clone size is shown for a subset of rows, as once, few, many or a class of expanded clone.

clone_size	cdr3_length	d_call	v_call	j_call	cdr3_nt	cdr3_aa
many	16	NA	TRBV7-3	TRBJ2-5	TGTGCCAGCAGCTTAATCGGTAGGAGGAGACAAGAGACCCAGTACTTC	CASSLIGRRRQETQYF
NA	14	NA	TRBV18	TRBJ1-1	TGTGCCAGCTCACAACAGGGCATTATCACTGAAGCTTTCTTT	CASSQQGIITEAFF
many	16	NA	TRBV9	TRBJ2-3	TGTGCCAGCAGCGTAGAGGCCGGGAGCTCCACAGATACGCAGTATTTT	CASSVEAGSSTDTQYF
many	15	TRBD1	TRBV20-1	TRBJ2-1	TGCAGTGCTAGGGACCGGACAGGTCCCTACAATGAGCAGTTCTTC	CSARDRTGPYNEQFF
few	14	TRBD1	TRBV18	TRBJ2-3	TGTGCCAGCTCACCCGGACAGGCCATAGATACGCAGTATTTT	CASSPGQAIDTQYF
few	13	NA	TRBV11-1	TRBJ1-1	TGTGCCAGCAGCTTAGTCCCGGGTATTGAAGCTTTCTTT	CASSLVPGIEAFF
few	14	NA	TRBV20-1	TRBJ2-2	TGCAGTGCTCCCGGGATCGCGCGGACCGGGGAGCTGTTTTTT	CSAPGIARTGELFF
many	11	NA	TRBV20-1	TRBJ2-5	TGCAGTGCTAGTCACGGGGAGACCCAGTACTTC	CSASHGETQYF
many	16	NA	TRBV7-8	TRBJ1-5	TGTGCCAGCAGCTTCCGCCAGGGGAGTTTGAATCAGCCCCAGCATTTT	CASSFRQGSLNQPQHF
few	15	TRBD1	TRBV4-1	TRBJ2-1	TGCGCCAGCAGCCCTGGACAGGGGCCCTTTAATGAGCAGTTCTTC	CASSPGQGPFNEQFF
few	17	TRBD2	TRBV4-2	TRBJ2-1	TGTGCCAGCAGCCAAGAGGGACTAGCGGGGAGATACAATGAGCAGTTCTTC	CASSQEGLAGRYNEQFF
many	18	NA	TRBV11-3	TRBJ2-3	TGTGCCAGCAGCTTAGATCCCCCAACAGGGTCCTTCACAGATACGCAGTATTTT	CASSLDPPTGSFTDTQYF
few	14	NA	TRBV5-1	TRBJ1-1	TGCGCCAGCAGCTTGTACGGCCCCGACACTGAAGCTTTCTTT	CASSLYGPDTEAFF
NA	13	TRBD1	TRBV19	TRBJ2-3	TGTGCCAGTAGTACTAGGGGGCCAGATACGCAGTATTTT	CASSTRGPDTQYF
NA	13	NA	TRBV29-1	TRBJ2-2	TGCAGCGTTTACAGGACGAACACCGGGGAGCTGTTTTTT	CSVYRTNTGELFF
many	14	NA	TRBV18	TRBJ2-7	TGTGCCAGCTCTCCGGGACAAGCCTTCTACGAGCAGTACTTC	CASSPGQAFYEQYF
NA	13	NA	TRBV7-6	TRBJ1-4	TGTGCCAGCAGCTCTACATTTGGTGAAAAACTGTTTTTT	CASSSTFGEKLFF
NA	14	TRBD1	TRBV5-1	TRBJ1-1	TGCGCCAGCAGCTTGCCGGGACAGGCGACTGAAGCTTTCTTT	CASSLPGQATEAFF
NA	14	TRBD1	TRBV19	TRBJ2-2	TGTGCCAGTAAGGGACAGGGCCCCACCGGGGAGCTGTTTTTT	CASKGQGPTGELFF
many	15	TRBD1	TRBV11-2	TRBJ2-5	TGTGCCAGCAGCCGCCGGACAGGGGGGTCAGAGACCCAGTACTTC	CASSRRTGGSETQYF
NA	14	NA	TRBV2	TRBJ1-1	TGTGCCAGCACCAAGGGGGGGTGGGGCACTGAAGCTTTCTTT	CASTKGGWGTEAFF
NA	14	NA	TRBV18	TRBJ2-3	TGTGCCAGCTCCCCCGGCGTGATACGAGATACGCAGTATTTT	CASSPGVIRDTQYF
few	15	TRBD2	TRBV7-6	TRBJ2-4	TGTGCCAGCAGCTTAGGACGGGGGGGCCGGGACATTCAGTACTTC	CASSLGRGGRDIQYF
NA	14	NA	TRBV5-1	TRBJ1-6	TGCGCCAGCAGCTTAGGGGACAAGGATTCACCCCTCCACTTT	CASSLGDKDSPLHF
many	14	TRBD1	TRBV6-1	TRBJ1-5	TGTGCCAGCGGGGGACAGGGTAACAATCAGCCCCAGCATTTT	CASGGQGNNQPQHF
many	12	NA	TRBV2	TRBJ1-2	TGTGCCAGCAAGGCGAGGGGTGAAGGCTACACCTTC	CASKARGEGYTF
many	15	TRBD1	TRBV3-1	TRBJ2-3	TGTGCCAGCAGCCACCGGGACAGGGTCCCAGATACGCAGTATTTT	CASSHRDRVPDTQYF
many	15	NA	TRBV28	TRBJ1-5	TGTGCCAGCAGTTTACTGGGTCTCAGAAATCAGCCCCAGCATTTT	CASSLLGLRNQPQHF
many	16	TRBD1	TRBV4-3	TRBJ1-6	TGCGCCAGCAGCTCAGCATTCCCGGGACAGGGTTCACCCCTCCACTTT	CASSSAFPGQGSPLHF
many	14	NA	TRBV6-5	TRBJ2-1	TGTGCCAGCAGTCAGAACACGGCTAACAATGAGCAGTTCTTC	CASSQNTANNEQFF
many	14	NA	TRBV7-2	TRBJ2-3	TGTGCCAGCAGCTCGAGCGGTTACACAGATACGCAGTATTTT	CASSSSGYTDTQYF
many	14	NA	TRBV4-1	TRBJ2-3	TGCGCCAGCAGCCCGGCCCTTAGCGCAGATACGCAGTATTTT	CASSPALSADTQYF
NA	14	NA	TRBV20-1	TRBJ1-3	TGCAGTGCTAGAGACGGAGACTCTGGAAACACCATATATTTT	CSARDGDSGNTIYF
NA	13	NA	TRBV5-4	TRBJ2-5	TGTGCCAGCAGCTTGGACACGGGAGAGACCCAGTACTTC	CASSLDTGETQYF
many	17	TRBD2	TRBV4-3	TRBJ2-1	TGCGCCAGCAGCCAAGATGGGGAGCGGGGGTACTACAATGAGCAGTTCTTC	CASSQDGERGYYNEQFF
NA	14	NA	TRBV9	TRBJ2-3	TGTGCCAGCAGCGTAGTAGGGGTCGCAGATACGCAGTATTTT	CASSVVGVADTQYF
few	14	NA	TRBV3-1	TRBJ1-1	TGTGCCAGCAGCCAAGATCTACCCCCGGGACTGGCTTTCTTT	CASSQDLPPGLAFF
NA	14	TRBD1	TRBV7-2	TRBJ2-5	TGTGCCAGCAGCCGACAGGGATTAGGAGAGACCCAGTACTTC	CASSRQGLGETQYF
few	14	NA	TRBV20-1	TRBJ2-1	TGCAGTGCTTCCACCGGGACCCCTTTGAATGAGCAGTTCTTC	CSASTGTPLNEQFF
many	14	TRBD1	TRBV7-9	TRBJ1-2	TGTGCCAGCAGCTTACCCGACAGGGAAGGTGGCTACACCTTC	CASSLPDREGGYTF
few	13	NA	TRBV5-5	TRBJ1-2	TGTGCCAGCAGCCCAACCCTTACGGAGAGGGCTCACTTC	CASSPTLTERAHF
few	15	NA	TRBV4-3	TRBJ1-3	TGCGCCAGCAGCCAAGATAACGGACCAGGAAACACCATATATTTT	CASSQDNGPGNTIYF
few	18	NA	TRBV19	TRBJ2-1	TGTGCCAGTAGTCCCCGAAGCGGTAGGTATTACGGAACCAATGAGCAGTTCTTC	CASSPRSGRYYGTNEQFF
many	15	TRBD1	TRBV5-1	TRBJ2-3	TGCGCCAGCAGCCTTTCCGGGACAGGGGAAGATACGCAGTATTTT	CASSLSGTGEDTQYF
few	14	NA	TRBV4-3	TRBJ2-1	TGCGCCAGCAGCCAGGGTACTTCCTACAATGAGCAGTTCTTC	CASSQGTSYNEQFF